The sequence of this T cell receptor (beta chain) was determined in a study of tumor and adjacent non-tumor tissue in lung cancer. RNA was extracted from bulk tissue without any cell sorting. This non-tumor lung sample came from over 3 cm beyond the tumor edge. This CDR3 contains 16 residues. Trimming pared 6 bases from V and 7 bases from J, leaving 25 bases between. Germline V lookup: CDR1 DFQATT, CDR2 SNEGSKA (reference sequence). TCRbeta libraries were built with three rounds of nested PCR, modified from ARM-PCR. From the multiplex PCR reads, TCRdb called clonotypes with MiXCR, one entry per CDR3 protein. The table has some 70,000 distinct CDR3 sequences, less than 75% seen once; the top ten hold about a quarter.

The receptor was derived from a woman aged 45-59 years with non-small cell lung cancer. The V call is TRBV20-1, the J call TRBJ2-1; no reliable D call. Sequencing was performed on distant non-tumor lung tissue. The CDR3 DNA sequence: TGCAGTGCCCCCATCCACTTGGGGAACTTGGGGAATGAGCAGTTCTTC. This translates into CSAPIHLGNLGNEQFF.